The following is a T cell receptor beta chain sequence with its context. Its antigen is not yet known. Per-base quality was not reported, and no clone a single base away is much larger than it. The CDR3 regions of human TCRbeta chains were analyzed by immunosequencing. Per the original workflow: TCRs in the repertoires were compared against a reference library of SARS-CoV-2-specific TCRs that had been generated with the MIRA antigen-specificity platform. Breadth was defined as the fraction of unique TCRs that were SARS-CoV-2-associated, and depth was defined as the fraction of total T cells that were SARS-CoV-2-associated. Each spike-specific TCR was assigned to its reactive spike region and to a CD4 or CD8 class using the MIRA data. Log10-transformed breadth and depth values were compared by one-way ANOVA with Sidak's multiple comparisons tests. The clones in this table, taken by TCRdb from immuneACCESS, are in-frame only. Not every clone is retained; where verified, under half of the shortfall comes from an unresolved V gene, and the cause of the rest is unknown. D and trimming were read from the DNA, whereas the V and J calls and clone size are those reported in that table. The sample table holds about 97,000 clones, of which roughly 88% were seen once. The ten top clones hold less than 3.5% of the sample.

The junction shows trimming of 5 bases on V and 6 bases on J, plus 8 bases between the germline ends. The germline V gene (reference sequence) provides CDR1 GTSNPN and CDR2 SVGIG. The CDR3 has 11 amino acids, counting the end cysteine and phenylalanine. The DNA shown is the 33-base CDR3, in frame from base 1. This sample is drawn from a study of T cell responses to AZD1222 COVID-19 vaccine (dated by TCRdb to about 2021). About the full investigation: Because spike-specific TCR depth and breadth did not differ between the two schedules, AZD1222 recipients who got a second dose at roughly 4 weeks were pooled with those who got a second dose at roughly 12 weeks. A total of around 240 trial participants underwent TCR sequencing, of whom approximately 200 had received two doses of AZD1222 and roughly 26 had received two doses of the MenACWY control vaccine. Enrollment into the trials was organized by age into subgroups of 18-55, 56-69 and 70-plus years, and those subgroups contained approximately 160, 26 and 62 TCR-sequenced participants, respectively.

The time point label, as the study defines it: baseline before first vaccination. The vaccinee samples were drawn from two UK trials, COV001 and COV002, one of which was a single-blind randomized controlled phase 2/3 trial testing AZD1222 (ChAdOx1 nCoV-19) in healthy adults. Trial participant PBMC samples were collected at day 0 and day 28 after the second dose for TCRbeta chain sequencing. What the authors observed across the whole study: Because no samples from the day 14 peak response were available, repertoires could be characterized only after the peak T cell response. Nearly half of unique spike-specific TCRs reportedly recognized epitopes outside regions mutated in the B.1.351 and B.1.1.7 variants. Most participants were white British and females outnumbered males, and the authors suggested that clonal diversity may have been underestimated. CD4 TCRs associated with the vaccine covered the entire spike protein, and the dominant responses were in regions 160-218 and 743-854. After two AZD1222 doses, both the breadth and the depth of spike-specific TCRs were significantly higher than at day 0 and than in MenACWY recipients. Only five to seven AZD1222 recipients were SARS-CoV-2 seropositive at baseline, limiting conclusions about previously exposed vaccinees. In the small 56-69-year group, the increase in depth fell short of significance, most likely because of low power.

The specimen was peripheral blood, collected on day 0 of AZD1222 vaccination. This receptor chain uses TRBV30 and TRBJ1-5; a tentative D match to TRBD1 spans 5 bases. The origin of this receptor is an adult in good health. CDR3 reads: CAWGRGQPQHF. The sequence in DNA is TGTGCCTGGGGAAGGGGTCAGCCCCAGCATTTT.